This T cell receptor (beta chain) stems from a study of early stage breast cancer tumors. Points from the study as a whole: Tumors had about 2.3-fold higher T cell density than normal breast.

From germline, CDR1 is SGHDT and CDR2 YYEEEE. The CDR3 covers 13 residues. The V and J ends lost 5 bases and 0 bases respectively, with 8 bases between them. Assay used: immunoSEQ multiplex PCR; TCRdb lists only in-frame clones, some missing. The table records 20,000 to 30,000 clones, about 67% of them present only once. This clone is a singleton in its sample. Its antigen remains unidentified. V usage is TRBV5-6 and J usage is TRBJ2-5; D is ambiguous. Material: breast tumor tissue. This receptor was identified in a person aged 55 to 70 with breast cancer. The CDR3 DNA follows: TGTGCCAGCAGGGAACAGAACCAAGAGACCCAGTACTTC. Translated, it gives CASREQNQETQYF.